These 31 T cell receptor beta chains originate from one sample sequenced in a study of shared clonotypes between healthy human individuals. The data were produced by immunoSEQ multiplex PCR, yet TCRdb's version contains in-frame clones alone and is incomplete. Here the sample spans 600,000 to 750,000 clones, approximately 77% being singletons. Sequenced material: memory CD4+ T cells sorted from blood. Subset here: CD45RA-negative fraction. The source is a woman aged 25 to 39 in good health.

This clone was counted a single time. V usage is TRBV9 and J usage is TRBJ1-1; D gene uncertain. The CDR3 extends over 13 amino acids. Germline CDR1 reads SGDLS; CDR2 reads YYNGEE. V lost 3 bases, J lost 0 bases, and 6 bases lay in between. CDR3 in DNA: TGTGCCAGCAGCGCAAACATGAACACTGAAGCTTTCTTT. It encodes CASSANMNTEAFF.

The chain combines TRBV29-1 with TRBJ1-1; D ambiguous. V dropped 5 bases and J dropped 6 bases, with 10 bases sitting between them. This CDR3 is 11 amino acids long. Germline CDR1 SQVTM, CDR2 ANQGSEA. CDR3 sequence (DNA): TGCAGCGTTTTTGTCAGACCTGAAGCTTTCTTT. Its translation: CSVFVRPEAFF.

This clone was seen a single time. The chain uses TRBV18 and TRBJ2-1, with 11 bases lining up with TRBD1. The V segment lost 1 base and the J segment 6 bases; nucleotides outside the gene matches: 5. The CDR3 covers 16 residues. Looked up from germline, CDR1 is KGHSH and CDR2 is LQKENI. The CDR3 DNA sequence: TGTGCCAGCTCACCACGTGGGGGGACAGGGGGCAATGAGCAGTTCTTC. This encodes CASSPRGGTGGNEQFF.

CDR3 protein: CASSLGSSINQPQHF. The DNA of the CDR3 is TGTGCCAGCAGCTTGGGGAGTAGTATCAATCAGCCCCAGCATTTT. The rearrangement uses TRBV5-5 and TRBJ1-5, with D unresolved. V gave up 0 bases and J gave up 3 bases, with 10 bases separating them. Germline V gives CDR1 SGHKS, CDR2 YYEKEE (reference sequence). The CDR3 runs 15 residues.

V is TRBV19 and J is TRBJ2-5; D possibly corresponds to TRBD2 (6 bases). Trimming cost V 5 bases and J 5 bases, with 18 bases left between them. Germline V lookup: CDR1 LNHDA, CDR2 SQIVND (reference sequence). This CDR3 contains 15 residues. The CDR3 loop reads CASSLGGGVGETQYF. The CDR3 bases are TGTGCCAGTAGTTTGGGTGGAGGGGTCGGGGAGACCCAGTACTTC.

This clone has a single count. V usage is TRBV10-1 and J usage is TRBJ2-7, with D perhaps matching TRBD1 (6 bases). The V gene's germline CDR1 is WNHNN and CDR2 SYGVQD (reference sequence). CDR3 length: 13 residues. V lost 0 bases and J 6 bases, leaving 9 bases between the germline ends. The DNA of the CDR3 is TGCGCCAGCAGTGAGTCGGGGGCGAGCGAGCAGTACTTC. Translation gives CASSESGASEQYF.

This clone occurred once. This chain links TRBV5-1 with TRBJ2-1; D possibly matches TRBD1 or TRBD2 (5 bases each). This CDR3 is built from 17 residues. Between the trimmed V and J ends, which lost 2 bases and 8 bases, there was a span of 23 bases. Germline-derived CDR1 and CDR2 are SGHRS and YFSETQ. CDR3 amino acids: CASSLMGLAPQGDEQFF. CDR3 sequence (DNA): TGCGCCAGCAGCTTAATGGGGCTAGCTCCGCAGGGTGATGAGCAGTTCTTC.

The J gene is TRBJ1-4, the V gene TRBV5-1; 9 bases are a match to TRBD1. The CDR3 contains 14 residues. The trim removed 4 bases at V and 4 bases at J, leaving 2 bases unmatched. Germline V gene data show CDR1 as SGHRS and CDR2 as YFSETQ. CDR3 coding DNA: TGCGCCAGCAGCCCGACAGGGGGTAATGAAAAACTGTTTTTT. Its translation is CASSPTGGNEKLFF.

The chain is built from TRBV27 and TRBJ2-7; 11 bases fit TRBD2. This CDR3 region has 14 residues. The V gene's germline CDR1 is MNHEY and CDR2 SMNVEV (reference sequence). J gave up 6 bases and V 5 bases, and 6 bases lay outside the gene matches. The CDR3, as DNA: TGTGCCAGCAGTCCCGGACTAGCGGGCGGCGAGCAGTACTTC. As protein: CASSPGLAGGEQYF.

The rearrangement links TRBV25-1 to TRBJ2-7, with D possibly being TRBD2 (5 bases). This CDR3 comprises 15 residues. Germline V gives CDR1 MGHDK, CDR2 SYGVNS. V dropped 2 bases and J dropped 2 bases, with 13 bases sitting between them. The chain's CDR3 is CASSEEDQEAYEQYF. The CDR3 coding sequence is TGTGCCAGCAGTGAAGAAGACCAGGAGGCCTACGAGCAGTACTTC.

The chain joins TRBV30 to TRBJ1-2, with 10 bases matching TRBD1. The V gene end was trimmed by 2 bases and the J gene end by 6 bases; junction bases not matched to a gene: 3. Germline V CDR1 and CDR2: GTSNPN, SVGIG (reference sequence). This CDR3 contains 13 residues. This chain's CDR3 is CAWSTGTGDGYTF. CDR3 in DNA: TGTGCCTGGAGTACCGGGACAGGGGATGGCTACACCTTC.

The V gene is TRBV5-1, the J gene TRBJ2-7, with 9 nucleotides matching TRBD2. J gave up 5 bases and V 0 bases, and 9 bases lay outside the gene matches. There are 16 residues in the CDR3. Germline CDR1 and CDR2: SGHRS and YFSETQ. The CDR3 loop reads CASSLEAGGPPDEQYF. DNA of the CDR3: TGCGCCAGCAGCTTGGAGGCGGGAGGGCCTCCGGACGAGCAGTACTTC.

The chain employs TRBV29-1 and TRBJ2-5; 7 bases are shared with TRBD2. V shed 3 bases, J shed 6 bases, and the junction held 4 bases outside the gene matches. Germline V gives CDR1 SQVTM, CDR2 ANQGSEA. The CDR3 length is 12 residues. The CDR3 region is CSVDGGRKTQYF. In DNA form, the CDR3 reads TGCAGCGTTGATGGCGGGAGAAAGACCCAGTACTTC.

The chain joins TRBV18 to TRBJ2-6; D may correspond to TRBD1 or TRBD2 (5 bases each). V lost 6 bases and J 2 bases, leaving 17 bases between the germline ends. Germline loops: CDR1 KGHSH, CDR2 LQKENI. This CDR3 contains 17 residues. CDR3 residues: CASSIWGRGAGANVLTF. CDR3 coding DNA: TGTGCCAGCTCCATTTGGGGCCGGGGCGCTGGGGCCAACGTCCTGACTTTC. Variable domain in full (rest from reference TRBV18 and TRBJ2-6): NAGVMQNPRHLVRRRGQEARLRCSPMKGHSHVYWYRQLPEEGLKFMVYLQKENIIDESGMPKERFSAEFPKEGPSILRIQQVVRGDSAAYFCASSIWGRGAGANVLTFGAGSRLTVL.

The chain carries TRBV6-5 and TRBJ1-2, with D possibly matching TRBD1 (5 bases). CDR1 and CDR2 (germline): MNHEY, SVGAGI. The CDR3 loop spans 14 amino acids. The V and J ends lost 4 bases and 4 bases respectively, with 13 bases between them. The CDR3 nucleotides are TGTGCCAGCAGTTTGACGGGACCTAGCTATGGCTACACCTTC. Translated, it gives CASSLTGPSYGYTF.

The chain is built from TRBV5-1 and TRBJ1-2; perhaps TRBD1 as D (5 bases). CDR1 and CDR2 from the germline V gene are SGHRS and YFSETQ. The V end lost 0 bases, the J end lost 4 bases, and 7 bases lay between the germline ends. The CDR3 runs 13 residues. The CDR3 DNA reads TGCGCCAGCAGCTTGGGGGACCCCTATGGCTACACCTTC. Protein: CASSLGDPYGYTF. The variable domain in full, with the rest retrieved from reference TRBV5-1 and TRBJ1-2, is KAGVTQTPRYLIKTRGQQVTLSCSPISGHRSVSWYQQTPGQGLQFLFEYFSETQRNKGNFPGRFSGRQFSNSRSEMNVSTLELGDSALYLCASSLGDPYGYTFGSGTRLTVV.

This clone was seen many times. This chain links TRBV5-1 with TRBJ2-3; 12 bases agree with TRBD1. This CDR3 spans 17 amino acids. Germline V gene sequence: CDR1 SGHRS, CDR2 YFSETQ. Trimming took 4 bases from V and 6 from J; bases not matched to a gene: 12. The CDR3 region is CASSPRGQGAQGDTQYF. The CDR3 coding sequence is TGCGCCAGCAGCCCCAGGGGACAGGGGGCGCAGGGGGATACGCAGTATTTT.

This clone was found a few times. The chain is built from TRBV7-9 and TRBJ1-4; no firm D call. The CDR3 spans 13 residues. V gave up 2 bases and J gave up 9 bases, with 10 bases separating them. Germline lookup yields CDR1 SEHNR and CDR2 FQNEAQ (reference sequence). CDR3 protein: CASSLNAMKKLFF. The CDR3 bases are TGTGCCAGCAGCTTAAATGCGATGAAAAAACTGTTTTTT. Full variable domain (rest looked up from reference TRBV7-9 and TRBJ1-4): DTGVSQNPRHKITKRGQNVTFRCDPISEHNRLYWYRQTLGQGPEFLTYFQNEAQLEKSRLLSDRFSAERPKGSFSTLEIQRTEQGDSAMYLCASSLNAMKKLFFGSGTQLSVL.

This clone was detected ten times or more. V gene TRBV7-6 combines with J gene TRBJ2-5; tentatively, D is TRBD2 (6 bases). Germline V lookup: CDR1 SGHVS, CDR2 FNYEAQ. V was cut by 5 bases and J by 7 bases, with 17 bases left in between. CDR3 length equals 14 residues. CDR3 sequence reads: CASSLNRPEGTQYF. CDR3 in DNA: TGTGCCAGCAGCCTAAACAGGCCGGAGGGGACCCAGTACTTC.

The chain employs TRBV28 and TRBJ1-1; D is unresolved. CDR1 is MDHEN, CDR2 SYDVKM, per germline. The CDR3 length is 15 residues. V was cut by 3 bases and J by 0 bases, with 11 bases left in between. The CDR3 nucleotides read TGTGCCAGCAGTTTTTCCGGACGTTTGAACACTGAAGCTTTCTTT. As protein: CASSFSGRLNTEAFF.

This clone was seen more than once but under ten times. Different DNA sequences within this sample yield the same CDR3. The rearrangement links TRBV2 to TRBJ2-3; 7 bases match TRBD2. This CDR3 has 14 residues. V lost 6 bases and J lost 2; bases outside the gene matches: 5. CDR1 and CDR2 from the germline V gene are SNHLY and FYNNEI. In nucleotides, the CDR3 is TGTGCCAGCAGGGTGGGGGGGTCCACAGATACGCAGTATTTT. Translating gives CASRVGGSTDTQYF.

The chain uses TRBV7-9 and TRBJ2-3; the match to TRBD1 covers 9 bases. The CDR3 runs 16 residues. Germline values: CDR1 SEHNR, CDR2 FQNEAQ (reference sequence). V shed 5 bases and J 3 bases; nucleotides not matched to a gene: 9. In DNA form, the CDR3 reads TGTGCCAGCAGCCCAGGGAGGGACAGGGAAACAGATACGCAGTATTTT. Its translation is CASSPGRDRETDTQYF. Variable domain in full (rest from reference TRBV7-9 and TRBJ2-3): DTGVSQNPRHKITKRGQNVTFRCDPISEHNRLYWYRQTLGQGPEFLTYFQNEAQLEKSRLLSDRFSAERPKGSFSTLEIQRTEQGDSAMYLCASSPGRDRETDTQYFGPGTRLTVL.

The J gene is TRBJ1-4, the V gene TRBV28; D not resolved. CDR1 is MDHEN, CDR2 SYDVKM, per germline. This CDR3 region has 13 residues. V was cut by 5 bases and J by 0 bases, with 4 bases left in between. CDR3 residues: CASSKSTNEKLFF. The CDR3, as DNA: TGTGCCAGCAGTAAATCAACTAATGAAAAACTGTTTTTT.

The genes are TRBV28 and TRBJ1-5; D is uncertain. Trimming stripped 3 bases from V and 0 bases from J, with 9 bases between. The CDR3 has 15 amino acids. The V gene's germline CDR1 is MDHEN and CDR2 SYDVKM. The CDR3 DNA follows: TGTGCCAGCAGTTTCAGACCGTATAGCAATCAGCCCCAGCATTTT. This encodes CASSFRPYSNQPQHF.

The chain recombines TRBV27 with TRBJ2-3; D is tentatively TRBD1 or TRBD2 (5 bases each). V was trimmed by 6 bases and J by 5 bases, leaving 15 bases between them. CDR1 MNHEY and CDR2 SMNVEV come from the germline V gene (reference sequence). The CDR3 totals 14 residues. Here the CDR3 DNA reads TGTGCCAGCAGACCCCCGGGGCGAGGAGATACGCAGTATTTT. Protein product: CASRPPGRGDTQYF.

This clone was picked up a small number of times. The chain joins TRBV11-3 to TRBJ2-3; D is possibly TRBD2 (5 bases). CDR1 and CDR2 from the germline V gene are SGHNT and YENEEA. The CDR3 totals 13 residues. Between the trimmed V and J ends, which lost 4 bases and 6 bases, there was a span of 11 bases. The DNA of the CDR3 is TGTGCCAGCAGCTCGGAGGTGTTGGATACGCAGTATTTT. Its translation is CASSSEVLDTQYF.

The gene calls are TRBV6-1 and TRBJ2-7; D is tentatively TRBD1 or TRBD2 (5 bases each). Trimming stripped 4 bases from V and 3 bases from J, with 10 bases between. Germline values: CDR1 MNHNS, CDR2 SASEGT. The CDR3 spans 13 residues. CDR3 DNA: TGTGCCAGCAGTGGTGGGGGTTACTACGAGCAGTACTTC. Its protein product is CASSGGGYYEQYF.

The rearrangement uses TRBV25-1 and TRBJ2-1; tentatively, D is TRBD1 (5 bases). CDR3 size: 17 residues. The germline V gene has CDR1 MGHDK and CDR2 SYGVNS. V was trimmed by 3 bases and J by 5 bases, leaving 20 bases between them. The CDR3: CASSEPGTGIRHNEQFF. The CDR3 coding sequence is TGTGCCAGCAGTGAGCCCGGCACAGGCATCCGTCACAATGAGCAGTTCTTC.

In its sample, this clone was seen once. This chain uses TRBV7-2 with TRBJ2-2, with 8 bases matching TRBD1. The germline gives CDR1 SGHTA, CDR2 FQGNSA. V was clipped by 5 bases and J by 1 base; unmatched bases: 6. The CDR3 is 16 amino acids. CDR3 nucleotides: TGTGCCAGCAGCCCAGGGGGCAGGGGGAACACCGGGGAGCTGTTTTTT. It specifies CASSPGGRGNTGELFF.

Turning to this clone: The same CDR3 also results from other DNA sequences found in this sample. The J gene is TRBJ2-7, the V gene TRBV28, with 12 nucleotides matching TRBD2. The CDR3 runs 15 residues. V trimming: 6 bases; J trimming: 1 base; junction bases outside the gene matches: 4. The germline gives CDR1 MDHEN, CDR2 SYDVKM. In DNA form, the CDR3 reads TGTGCCAGCAGACCGACTAGCGGGGGATCCTACGAGCAGTACTTC. Translating gives CASRPTSGGSYEQYF.

The chain recombines TRBV25-1 with TRBJ1-1; D is possibly TRBD1 (5 bases). Trimming pared 6 bases from V and 2 bases from J, leaving 13 bases between. This CDR3 is 14 amino acids long. Per germline, CDR1 MGHDK and CDR2 SYGVNS. The CDR3, as DNA: TGTGCCAGCAGCCCAACGGGGGTAAACACTGAAGCTTTCTTT. Its translation: CASSPTGVNTEAFF.